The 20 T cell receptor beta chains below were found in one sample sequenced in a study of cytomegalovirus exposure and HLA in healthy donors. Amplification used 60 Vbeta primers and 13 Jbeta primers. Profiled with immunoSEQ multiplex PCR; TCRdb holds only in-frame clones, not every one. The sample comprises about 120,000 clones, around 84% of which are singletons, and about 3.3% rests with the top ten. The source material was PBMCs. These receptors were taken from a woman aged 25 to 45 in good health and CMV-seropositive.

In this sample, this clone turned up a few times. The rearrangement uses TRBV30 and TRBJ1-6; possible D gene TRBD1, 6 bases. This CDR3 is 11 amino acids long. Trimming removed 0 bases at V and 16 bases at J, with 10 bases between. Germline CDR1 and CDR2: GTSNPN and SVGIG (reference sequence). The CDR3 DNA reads TGTGCCTGGAGTGTACAGGGTCCACTCCACTTT. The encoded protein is CAWSVQGPLHF.

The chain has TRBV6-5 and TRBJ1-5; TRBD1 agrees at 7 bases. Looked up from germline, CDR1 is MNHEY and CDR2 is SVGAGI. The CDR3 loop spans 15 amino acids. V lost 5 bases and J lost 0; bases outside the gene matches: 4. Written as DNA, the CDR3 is TGTGCCAGCAGTCACAGGGGCAATAGCAATCAGCCCCAGCATTTT. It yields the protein CASSHRGNSNQPQHF.

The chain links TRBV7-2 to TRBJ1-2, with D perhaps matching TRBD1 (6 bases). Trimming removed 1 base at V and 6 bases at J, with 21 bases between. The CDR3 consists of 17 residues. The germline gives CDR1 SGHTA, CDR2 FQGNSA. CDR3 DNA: TGTGCCAGCAGCTTAGTAGCGAACCCCAGGGGTGGGAATGGCTACACCTTC. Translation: CASSLVANPRGGNGYTF.

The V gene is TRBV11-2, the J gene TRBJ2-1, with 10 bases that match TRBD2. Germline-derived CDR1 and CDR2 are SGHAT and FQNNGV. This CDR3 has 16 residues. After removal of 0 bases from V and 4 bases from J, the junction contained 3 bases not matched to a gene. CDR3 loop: CASSLEASGGYNEQFF. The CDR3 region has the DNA TGTGCCAGCAGCTTAGAGGCTAGCGGGGGATACAATGAGCAGTTCTTC.

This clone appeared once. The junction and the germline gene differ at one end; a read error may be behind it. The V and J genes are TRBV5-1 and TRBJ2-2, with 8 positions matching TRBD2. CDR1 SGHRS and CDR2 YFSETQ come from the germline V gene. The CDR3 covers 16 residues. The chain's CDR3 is CASSPMSGGTTEELFF. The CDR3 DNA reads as TGCGCCAGCAGCCCTATGAGCGGGGGTACAACCGAGGAGCTGTTTTTT.

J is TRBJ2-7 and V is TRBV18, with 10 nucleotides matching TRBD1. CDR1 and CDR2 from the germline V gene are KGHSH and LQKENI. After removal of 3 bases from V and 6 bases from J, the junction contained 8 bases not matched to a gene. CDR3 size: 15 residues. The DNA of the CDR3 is TGTGCCAGCTCACCTAGGACAGGGGGTGTTTCCGAGCAGTACTTC. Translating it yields CASSPRTGGVSEQYF.

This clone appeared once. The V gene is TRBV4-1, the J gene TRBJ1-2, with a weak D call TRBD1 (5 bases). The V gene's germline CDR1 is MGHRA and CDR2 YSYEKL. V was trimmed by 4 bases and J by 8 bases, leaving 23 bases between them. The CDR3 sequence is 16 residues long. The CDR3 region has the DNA TGCGCCAGCAGCCTTTCACCCCAGGGAGGGGCGGGCGGCTACACCTTC. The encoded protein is CASSLSPQGGAGGYTF.

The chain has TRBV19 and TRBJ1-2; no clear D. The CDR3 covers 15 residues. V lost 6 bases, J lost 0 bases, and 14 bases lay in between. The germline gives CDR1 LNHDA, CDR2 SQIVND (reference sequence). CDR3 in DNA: TGTGCCAGTAGCTCAGGCGCATTCCCTAACTATGGCTACACCTTC. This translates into CASSSGAFPNYGYTF.

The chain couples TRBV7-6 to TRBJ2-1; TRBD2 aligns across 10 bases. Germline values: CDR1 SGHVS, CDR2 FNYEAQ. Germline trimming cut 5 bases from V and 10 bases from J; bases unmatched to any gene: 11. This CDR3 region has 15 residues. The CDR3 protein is CASSQVASGGLEQFF. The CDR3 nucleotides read TGTGCCAGCAGCCAGGTGGCTAGCGGGGGCCTGGAGCAGTTCTTC. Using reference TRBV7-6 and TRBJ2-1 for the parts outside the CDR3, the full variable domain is GAGVSQSPRYKVTKRGQDVALRCDPISGHVSLYWYRQALGQGPEFLTYFNYEAQQDKSGLPNDRFSAERPEGSISTLTIQRTEQRDSAMYRCASSQVASGGLEQFFGPGTRLTVL.

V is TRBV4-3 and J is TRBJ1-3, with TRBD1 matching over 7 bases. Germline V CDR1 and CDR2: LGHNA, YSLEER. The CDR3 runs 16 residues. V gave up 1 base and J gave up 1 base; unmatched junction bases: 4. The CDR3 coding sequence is TGCGCCAGCAGCCAAGCGTTGACAGGGTCTGGAAACACCATATATTTT. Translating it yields CASSQALTGSGNTIYF.

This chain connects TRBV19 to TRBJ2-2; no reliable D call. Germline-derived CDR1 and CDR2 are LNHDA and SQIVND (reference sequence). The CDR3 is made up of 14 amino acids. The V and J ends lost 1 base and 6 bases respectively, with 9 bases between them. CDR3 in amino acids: CASSIGSTAGELFF. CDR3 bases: TGTGCCAGTAGTATAGGTAGCACGGCCGGGGAGCTGTTTTTT.

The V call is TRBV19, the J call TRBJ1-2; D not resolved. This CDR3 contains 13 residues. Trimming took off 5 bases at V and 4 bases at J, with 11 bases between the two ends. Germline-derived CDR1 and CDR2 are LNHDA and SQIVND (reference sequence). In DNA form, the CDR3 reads TGTGCCAGTAGTCTCCCCGGGGTCTATGGCTACACCTTC. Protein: CASSLPGVYGYTF.

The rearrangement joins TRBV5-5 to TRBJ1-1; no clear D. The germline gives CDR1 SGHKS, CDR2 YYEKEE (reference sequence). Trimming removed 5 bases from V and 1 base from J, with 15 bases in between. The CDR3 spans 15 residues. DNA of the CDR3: TGTGCCAGCAGGTGGGGAGGTATGAGGAACACTGAAGCTTTCTTT. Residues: CASRWGGMRNTEAFF.

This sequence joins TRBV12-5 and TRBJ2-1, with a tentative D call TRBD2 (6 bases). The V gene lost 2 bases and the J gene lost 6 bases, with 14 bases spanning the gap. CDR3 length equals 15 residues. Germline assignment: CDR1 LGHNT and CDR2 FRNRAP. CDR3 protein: CASGLTFLASNEQFF. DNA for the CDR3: TGTGCTAGTGGTTTGACCTTCCTAGCGTCCAATGAGCAGTTCTTC.

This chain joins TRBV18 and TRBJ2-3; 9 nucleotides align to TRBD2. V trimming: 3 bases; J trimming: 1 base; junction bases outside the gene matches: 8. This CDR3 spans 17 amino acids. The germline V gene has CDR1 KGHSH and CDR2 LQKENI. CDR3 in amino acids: CASSPGLAGARTDTQYF. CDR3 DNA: TGTGCCAGCTCACCGGGGTTAGCGGGGGCCCGCACAGATACGCAGTATTTT.

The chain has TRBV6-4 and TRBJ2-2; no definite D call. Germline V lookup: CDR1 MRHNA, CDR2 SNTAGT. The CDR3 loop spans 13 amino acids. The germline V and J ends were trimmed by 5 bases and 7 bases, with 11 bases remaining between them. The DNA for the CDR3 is TGTGCCAGCAGTATTTTAAACGGCGGGGAGCTGTTTTTT. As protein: CASSILNGGELFF.

DNA for the CDR3: TGTGCCAGCAGGGCTACCGGGACAGGGGTTAGGGAGACCCAGTACTTC. Its protein is CASRATGTGVRETQYF. The chain recombines TRBV2 with TRBJ2-5; 10 bases line up with TRBD1. Germline values: CDR1 SNHLY, CDR2 FYNNEI. The CDR3 consists of 16 residues. V lost 6 bases, J lost 5 bases, and 12 bases stayed unmatched.

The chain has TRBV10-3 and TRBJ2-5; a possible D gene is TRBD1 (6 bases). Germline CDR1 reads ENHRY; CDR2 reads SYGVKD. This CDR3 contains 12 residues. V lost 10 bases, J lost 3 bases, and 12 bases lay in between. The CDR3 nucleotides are TGTGCCACTGGACAGAGAGAAGAGACCCAGTACTTC. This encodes CATGQREETQYF.

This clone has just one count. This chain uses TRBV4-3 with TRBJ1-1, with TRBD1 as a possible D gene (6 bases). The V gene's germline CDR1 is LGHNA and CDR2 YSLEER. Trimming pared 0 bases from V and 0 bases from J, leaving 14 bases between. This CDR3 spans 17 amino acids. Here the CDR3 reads CASSQELAGALNTEAFF. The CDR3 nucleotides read TGCGCCAGCAGCCAAGAGTTGGCAGGGGCTCTGAACACTGAAGCTTTCTTT.

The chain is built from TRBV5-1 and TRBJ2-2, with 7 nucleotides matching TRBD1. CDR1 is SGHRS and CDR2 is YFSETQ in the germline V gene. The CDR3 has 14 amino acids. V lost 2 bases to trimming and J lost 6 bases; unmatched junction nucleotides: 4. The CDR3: CASSFEQGAGELFF. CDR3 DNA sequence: TGCGCCAGCAGCTTTGAGCAGGGGGCCGGGGAGCTGTTTTTT.